Presented here are 21 T cell receptor beta chains from one specimen sequenced in a study of cytomegalovirus exposure and HLA in healthy donors. The primer mix had 60 Vbeta and 13 Jbeta primers. Method: immunoSEQ multiplex PCR; TCRdb's copy keeps in-frame clones and lacks some. The top ten hold roughly 6.2% of the sample, which has approximately 150,000 clones, around three quarters seen once. The specimen was PBMCs. These receptors came from a middle-aged woman in good health and CMV-seropositive.

The rearrangement links TRBV6-1 to TRBJ2-3; 7 nucleotides line up with TRBD1. This CDR3 is built from 14 residues. The V gene's germline CDR1 is MNHNS and CDR2 SASEGT. V lost 3 bases, J lost 4 bases, and 4 bases stayed unmatched. In DNA, the CDR3 is TGTGCCAGCAGTGAGGGCCAGGGGGCAGATACGCAGTATTTT. Amino acid sequence: CASSEGQGADTQYF.

This clone was detected once. The V gene is TRBV5-1, the J gene TRBJ1-1; maybe TRBD1 (5 bases). Deletions cut 3 bases from V and 1 base from J, with 13 bases between. The CDR3 is 15 amino acids. Germline lookup yields CDR1 SGHRS and CDR2 YFSETQ. The DNA of the CDR3 is TGCGCCAGCAGCTACATGACGGGGGAGAACACTGAAGCTTTCTTT. It translates to CASSYMTGENTEAFF.

This clone was detected a few times. The rearrangement joins TRBV7-9 to TRBJ2-2, with TRBD1 identical over 10 bases. V lost 5 bases to trimming and J lost 4 bases; unmatched junction nucleotides: 7. There are 16 residues in the CDR3. The germline V gene encodes CDR1 SEHNR and CDR2 FQNEAQ (reference sequence). The CDR3 spells CASSPFGTGATGELFF. CDR3 coding DNA: TGTGCCAGCAGCCCTTTCGGGACAGGGGCCACCGGGGAGCTGTTTTTT.

This chain joins TRBV2 and TRBJ2-2, with 11 bases fitting TRBD2. The CDR3 has 14 amino acids. The J segment lost 5 bases and the V segment lost 7 bases, leaving 3 bases of the junction unmatched. The germline V gene encodes CDR1 SNHLY and CDR2 FYNNEI. CDR3 nucleotides: TGTGCCAGCACCCGGACTAGCGGGACCGGGGAGCTGTTTTTT. Amino acids: CASTRTSGTGELFF.

The chain recombines TRBV5-1 with TRBJ1-2; 8 bases align to TRBD1. V lost 0 bases and J lost 10; bases outside the gene matches: 8. The CDR3 consists of 14 residues. Germline loops: CDR1 SGHRS, CDR2 YFSETQ. CDR3 sequence (DNA): TGCGCCAGCAGCTTGGGACAGGGGCGTGTTTTCTACACCTTC. Its translation is CASSLGQGRVFYTF.

The J gene is TRBJ2-7, the V gene TRBV10-3, with 12 bases aligning to TRBD2. This CDR3 is built from 14 residues. Trimming removed 6 bases from V and 1 base from J; junction bases left unmatched: 1. Germline V lookup: CDR1 ENHRY, CDR2 SYGVKD. The CDR3 nucleotides read TGTGCCATCAGGACTAGCGGGAGTTCCTACGAGCAGTACTTC. Protein product: CAIRTSGSSYEQYF.

The chain joins TRBV5-1 to TRBJ1-4; D possibly corresponds to TRBD1 (5 bases). This CDR3 comprises 14 residues. Trimming shortened V by 2 bases and J by 4 bases, and 9 bases separated the two germline ends. Per the germline V gene, CDR1 is SGHRS and CDR2 is YFSETQ. The CDR3 sequence: CASSFGGYNEKLFF. As DNA, the CDR3 is TGCGCCAGCAGCTTCGGGGGGTATAATGAAAAACTGTTTTTT.

The chain is built from TRBV18 and TRBJ1-1; 9 bases line up with TRBD1. In germline, CDR1 is KGHSH, CDR2 LQKENI. V dropped 2 bases and J dropped 6; count of bases not matched to a gene: 7. This CDR3 region has 15 residues. The DNA of the CDR3 is TGTGCCAGCTCACCATTTGAGACAGGGGGTTCTGAAGCTTTCTTT. It translates to CASSPFETGGSEAFF.

This chain uses TRBV5-4 with TRBJ2-1; maybe TRBD2 (6 bases). The CDR3 is 13 amino acids. The ends were cut back, 3 bases at V and 7 bases at J, with 11 bases in the middle. CDR1 SGHNT and CDR2 YYREEE come from the germline V gene (reference sequence). The CDR3 loop reads CASSWDLRNEQFF. The CDR3 nucleotides are TGTGCCAGCAGCTGGGACTTGCGAAATGAGCAGTTCTTC.

The J gene is TRBJ2-7, the V gene TRBV29-1; no reliable D call. Germline CDR1 and CDR2: SQVTM and ANQGSEA. V lost 5 bases, J lost 3 bases, and 8 bases lay in between. The CDR3 contains 11 residues. CDR3 in amino acids: CSVLSGYEQYF. Here the CDR3 DNA reads TGCAGCGTTCTATCGGGCTACGAGCAGTACTTC.

The sample holds a few counts of this clone. The chain is built from TRBV5-1 and TRBJ2-5, with D tentatively TRBD2 (5 bases). Trimming stripped 2 bases from V and 2 bases from J, with 10 bases between. The germline gives CDR1 SGHRS, CDR2 YFSETQ. This CDR3 spans 14 amino acids. In nucleotides, the CDR3 is TGCGCCAGCAGCTTAACGGGAAATCAAGAGACCCAGTACTTC. It translates to CASSLTGNQETQYF.

The chain carries TRBV29-1 and TRBJ2-5; D may be TRBD2 (5 bases). Germline V lookup: CDR1 SQVTM, CDR2 ANQGSEA. The ends were cut back, 3 bases at V and 2 bases at J, with 13 bases in the middle. CDR3 length equals 14 residues. CDR3 coding DNA: TGCAGCGTTGAGAGATCGGGGATTCAAGAGACCCAGTACTTC. Its protein is CSVERSGIQETQYF.

The chain couples TRBV7-9 to TRBJ2-1; possibly TRBD1 for D (5 bases). V dropped 4 bases and J dropped 4 bases, with 17 bases sitting between them. Germline CDR1 reads SEHNR; CDR2 reads FQNEAQ (reference sequence). CDR3 size: 16 residues. CDR3 DNA sequence: TGTGCCAGCAGCTCAGGAGCCTCGGACACTTACAATGAGCAGTTCTTC. Translating it yields CASSSGASDTYNEQFF.

The V gene is TRBV7-3, the J gene TRBJ2-3; D perhaps matches TRBD2 (6 bases). There are 16 residues in the CDR3. Between the trimmed V and J ends, which lost 5 bases and 2 bases, there was a span of 17 bases. Germline assignment: CDR1 SGHTA and CDR2 FQGTGA. This chain's CDR3 is CASSIHGAGTTDTQYF. The DNA for the CDR3 is TGTGCCAGCAGCATACATGGGGCGGGAACCACAGATACGCAGTATTTT.

The chain carries TRBV6-5 and TRBJ2-7; 8 bases align to TRBD2. Germline values: CDR1 MNHEY, CDR2 SVGAGI. V shed 0 bases, J shed 3 bases, and the junction held 4 bases outside the gene matches. The CDR3 has 15 amino acids. In DNA, the CDR3 is TGTGCCAGCAGTTACTCGAGGCGGGAGGACTACGAGCAGTACTTC. This translates into CASSYSRREDYEQYF.

V gene TRBV4-1 combines with J gene TRBJ2-7, with TRBD1 matching 10 bases. The trim removed 0 bases at V and 7 bases at J, leaving 9 bases unmatched. Looked up from germline, CDR1 is MGHRA and CDR2 is YSYEKL. CDR3 length: 16 residues. CDR3 nucleotide sequence: TGCGCCAGCAGCCAAGACCCGAGACAGGGGGCGGGAGAGCAGTACTTC. This sequence encodes CASSQDPRQGAGEQYF.

The chain joins TRBV30 to TRBJ2-1; 9 positions match TRBD2. This CDR3 contains 14 residues. In germline, CDR1 is GTSNPN, CDR2 SVGIG (reference sequence). The V segment lost 2 bases and the J segment 5 bases; nucleotides outside the gene matches: 4. The CDR3 DNA is TGTGCCTGGAGTCGCGGGGGGGCCGACAATGAGCAGTTCTTC. Protein: CAWSRGGADNEQFF.

CDR3 sequence (DNA): TGTGCCAGCAGCTTAGATCTTGGCACAGATACGCAGTATTTT. It encodes CASSLDLGTDTQYF. V and J are TRBV11-3 and TRBJ2-3; D is unclear. The CDR3 has 14 amino acids. Germline V CDR1 and CDR2: SGHNT, YENEEA. With 0 bases removed from V and 1 base from J, the gap between germline ends came to 5 bases.

The chain carries TRBV20-1 and TRBJ2-3; 7 nucleotides match TRBD2. The ends lost 3 bases at V and 6 bases at J; junction bases unmatched: 0. Per germline, CDR1 DFQATT and CDR2 SNEGSKA (reference sequence). The CDR3 has 11 residues. CDR3 coding DNA: TGCAGTGCTAGGGGAGGGGATACGCAGTATTTT. This codes for CSARGGDTQYF.

The chain uses TRBV10-3 and TRBJ2-7; 7 nucleotides agree with TRBD1. J was trimmed by 2 bases and V by 0 bases; bases with no gene match: 1. This CDR3 is 14 amino acids long. Germline V gives CDR1 ENHRY, CDR2 SYGVKD. The CDR3 nucleotides read TGTGCCATCAGTGAGTCAGGACAGGCCTACGAGCAGTACTTC. The encoded protein is CAISESGQAYEQYF.

This clone was recorded once. V is TRBV5-1 and J is TRBJ1-3, with 7 bases fitting TRBD1. The CDR3 is made up of 17 amino acids. From germline, CDR1 is SGHRS and CDR2 YFSETQ. With V trimmed by 4 bases and J by 0 bases, 10 bases remained unmatched. The CDR3 loop is CASSTFPSGGSGNTIYF. CDR3 DNA: TGCGCCAGCAGCACCTTTCCTTCAGGGGGCTCTGGAAACACCATATATTTT.